The TCR beta chain under discussion was sequenced for a study of PD-L1 blockade in urothelial cancer. The CDR3 is 13 residues long. Between the trimmed V and J ends, which lost 10 bases and 4 bases, there was a span of 16 bases. Per germline, CDR1 LNHDA and CDR2 SQIVND (reference sequence). The repertoire was sequenced with immunoSEQ multiplex PCR; TCRdb's copy has only in-frame clones and lacks some. The table shows 70,000 to 75,000 clones, with around 84% occurring only once. This sequence joins TRBV19 and TRBJ1-2; D call uncertain. This TCR was sampled from a man in his 70s with urothelial cancer. This material consisted of PBMCs, taken around atezolizumab (anti-PD-L1) treatment. The CDR3 sequence is CATGRLEGYGYTF. Written as DNA, the CDR3 is TGTGCCACTGGACGGCTAGAGGGCTATGGCTACACCTTC.